This entry lists 32 T cell receptor beta chains sequenced from one sample in a study of CD8+ T cells in alopecia areata. Reverse transcription of extracted RNA yielded cDNA, which provided the sequencing template. The data were produced by immunoSEQ multiplex PCR, yet TCRdb's version contains in-frame clones alone and is incomplete. Of roughly 170,000 clones listed, 50% to 60% were seen once; the top ten hold under 15%. The starting material was CD4+ T cells sorted from blood, obtained at week 0. The receptor set was obtained from a human donor with alopecia areata.

This rearrangement joins TRBV7-2 to TRBJ1-1; D remains ambiguous. Germline values: CDR1 SGHTA, CDR2 FQGNSA. V lost 6 bases and J lost 5, with 16 bases in between. This CDR3 has 14 residues. In DNA form, the CDR3 reads TGTGCCAGCAGACTTAATAGCGTTGGGACTGAAGCTTTCTTT. The encoded protein is CASRLNSVGTEAFF.

The chain links TRBV15 to TRBJ1-4; TRBD1 might be the D (5 bases). CDR1 and CDR2 (germline): LNHNV, YYDKDF (reference sequence). Trimming stripped 8 bases from V and 10 bases from J, with 20 bases between. CDR3 length equals 14 residues. The CDR3 protein is CATSQDKGAGKLFF. The CDR3 DNA sequence: TGTGCCACCTCCCAGGACAAGGGAGCCGGAAAACTGTTTTTT.

In its sample, this clone was seen a few times. V usage is TRBV5-1 and J usage is TRBJ1-6, with D maybe TRBD1 (6 bases). This CDR3 spans 13 amino acids. The V gene lost 2 bases and the J gene lost 11 bases, with 11 bases spanning the gap. The germline V gene has CDR1 SGHRS and CDR2 YFSETQ. CDR3 bases: TGCGCCAGCAGCTTAAACAGGGATCCACCCCTCCACTTT. It is translated as CASSLNRDPPLHF.

This rearrangement joins TRBV4-2 to TRBJ2-7, with TRBD1 matching over 7 bases. J lost 5 bases, V lost 0 bases, and 7 bases had no gene match. This CDR3 region has 15 residues. Looked up from germline, CDR1 is LGHNA and CDR2 is YNFKEQ. The CDR3 region is CASSQETGSTHEQYF. The CDR3 DNA sequence: TGTGCCAGCAGCCAAGAGACAGGGAGTACTCACGAGCAGTACTTC.

The genes are TRBV18 and TRBJ2-1; D possibly uses TRBD1 or TRBD2 (7 bases each). The germline V gene has CDR1 KGHSH and CDR2 LQKENI. This CDR3 is 16 amino acids long. Trimming stripped 2 bases from V and 8 bases from J, with 19 bases between. The CDR3: CASSPSGGRGIDEQFF. For the CDR3, the DNA is TGTGCCAGCTCACCATCGGGGGGCAGGGGGATTGATGAGCAGTTCTTC.

The chain links TRBV5-1 to TRBJ1-1; D possibly corresponds to TRBD1 (5 bases). This CDR3 contains 13 residues. CDR1 and CDR2 (germline): SGHRS, YFSETQ. V gave up 3 bases and J gave up 2 bases, with 8 bases separating them. CDR3 loop: CASSWGENTEAFF. CDR3 bases: TGCGCCAGCAGCTGGGGGGAAAACACTGAAGCTTTCTTT.

This chain connects TRBV7-9 to TRBJ2-3; D call uncertain. Between the trimmed V and J ends, which lost 5 bases and 4 bases, there was a span of 7 bases. This CDR3 is 12 amino acids long. Per the germline V gene, CDR1 is SEHNR and CDR2 is FQNEAQ (reference sequence). CDR3: CASSEIPDTQYF. CDR3 DNA sequence: TGTGCCAGCAGCGAAATCCCAGATACGCAGTATTTT.

CDR3 region: CASSPGTIYNEQFF. In DNA, the CDR3 is TGTGCCAGCTCGCCCGGGACTATATACAATGAGCAGTTCTTC. The rearrangement uses TRBV18 and TRBJ2-1, with 7 bases lining up with TRBD2. The CDR3 has 14 amino acids. Germline CDR1 KGHSH, CDR2 LQKENI. The V segment lost 6 bases and the J segment 4 bases; nucleotides outside the gene matches: 6.

This sequence joins TRBV18 and TRBJ2-7, with D perhaps matching TRBD1 (5 bases). With 1 base removed from V and 3 bases from J, the gap between germline ends came to 10 bases. The CDR3 totals 14 residues. Germline CDR1 and CDR2: KGHSH and LQKENI. The CDR3 here is CASSPQGMIYEQYF. The CDR3 DNA is TGTGCCAGCTCACCACAGGGGATGATCTACGAGCAGTACTTC.

This chain links TRBV5-1 with TRBJ1-1; D not certain. Germline CDR1 reads SGHRS; CDR2 reads YFSETQ. Trimming stripped 5 bases from V and 1 base from J, with 15 bases between. The CDR3 spans 15 residues. Here the CDR3 reads CASRDQTQKNTEAFF. The CDR3 coding sequence is TGCGCCAGCAGAGATCAGACTCAAAAGAACACTGAAGCTTTCTTT.

This clone was observed a single time. The gene calls are TRBV30 and TRBJ2-6; the match to TRBD2 covers 9 bases. The CDR3 length is 18 residues. CDR1 and CDR2 (germline): GTSNPN, SVGIG (reference sequence). Trimming removed 5 bases from V and 4 bases from J; junction bases left unmatched: 15. The CDR3 nucleotides are TGTGCCTGGGCCCCCCCCGGGACTAGCCGTAGGGGGGCCAACGTCCTGACTTTC. Protein product: CAWAPPGTSRRGANVLTF.

The sample holds a few counts of this clone. The chain links TRBV10-3 to TRBJ2-2; D uncertain. Trimming cost V 5 bases and J 8 bases, with 9 bases left between them. The CDR3 is 12 amino acids. CDR1 and CDR2 (germline): ENHRY, SYGVKD. The DNA for the CDR3 is TGTGCCATCAGTCTCCAGGAAGGGGAGCTGTTTTTT. Translating gives CAISLQEGELFF.

The V gene is TRBV10-3, the J gene TRBJ2-1; D ambiguous. The length of the CDR3 is 12 residues. V gave up 8 bases and J gave up 6 bases, with 11 bases separating them. Germline V gene sequence: CDR1 ENHRY, CDR2 SYGVKD. The CDR3 loop is CAILGPANEQFF. CDR3 bases: TGTGCCATCCTAGGGCCCGCCAATGAGCAGTTCTTC.

This rearrangement joins TRBV29-1 to TRBJ2-7; D is unresolved. The CDR3 consists of 14 residues. The germline V gene encodes CDR1 SQVTM and CDR2 ANQGSEA. The V and J ends lost 3 bases and 0 bases respectively, with 12 bases between them. CDR3 nucleotide sequence: TGCAGCGTTGATAGTAGGGCAGGCTCCTACGAGCAGTACTTC. Amino acid sequence: CSVDSRAGSYEQYF.

The chain links TRBV2 to TRBJ1-6; D gene uncertain. Germline V lookup: CDR1 SNHLY, CDR2 FYNNEI. This CDR3 has 12 amino acids. Trimming cost V 7 bases and J 9 bases, with 10 bases left between them. The CDR3, as DNA: TGTGCCAGCACACGAAGAACTTCACCCCTCCACTTT. As protein: CASTRRTSPLHF.

The J gene is TRBJ2-4, the V gene TRBV7-9; no definite D call. V dropped 4 bases and J dropped 1 base, with 17 bases sitting between them. CDR3 length equals 17 residues. Germline V gene lookup returns CDR1 SEHNR and CDR2 FQNEAQ (reference sequence). The CDR3 here is CASSSYKDRTAKNIQYF. In nucleotides, the CDR3 is TGTGCCAGCAGCTCTTACAAGGACCGGACGGCCAAAAACATTCAGTACTTC.

V usage is TRBV2 and J usage is TRBJ2-2; possible D gene TRBD1, 5 bases. Germline loops: CDR1 SNHLY, CDR2 FYNNEI. The CDR3 has 13 residues. Trimming took off 7 bases at V and 8 bases at J, with 14 bases between the two ends. The CDR3, as DNA: TGTGCCAGCAAAACAGGCCTCCGTGGGGAGCTGTTTTTT. Amino acid sequence: CASKTGLRGELFF.

V is TRBV2 and J is TRBJ2-7; TRBD1 or TRBD2 may be the D gene (5 bases each). The CDR3 is 15 residues long. Looked up from germline, CDR1 is SNHLY and CDR2 is FYNNEI. V was cut by 6 bases and J by 0 bases, with 15 bases left in between. CDR3 nucleotides: TGTGCCAGCAGAGCGTTTGAGGGGCGCTCCTACGAGCAGTACTTC. Translated: CASRAFEGRSYEQYF.

This clone has just a few counts. V gene TRBV29-1 combines with J gene TRBJ2-7, with 9 bases fitting TRBD1. CDR1 is SQVTM and CDR2 is ANQGSEA in the germline V gene. Germline trimming cut 6 bases from V and 4 bases from J; bases unmatched to any gene: 10. CDR3 length equals 14 residues. CDR3 sequence (DNA): TGCAGCGTCAAGCAGGGACAGGGTGGGTACGAGCAGTACTTC. Amino acid sequence: CSVKQGQGGYEQYF.

The chain couples TRBV6-5 to TRBJ1-2; weak D call: TRBD1 (5 bases). CDR1 and CDR2 (germline): MNHEY, SVGAGI. V was shortened by 2 bases and J by 3 bases, with 7 bases between the two germline ends. The CDR3 covers 13 residues. The CDR3 nucleotides are TGTGCCAGCAGTTACCAGGGACACTATGGCTACACCTTC. Translating gives CASSYQGHYGYTF.

This clone showed up just a few times. The gene calls are TRBV5-1 and TRBJ2-1; D remains unclear. V lost 4 bases, J lost 2 bases, and 13 bases lay in between. This CDR3 has 15 residues. Germline assignment: CDR1 SGHRS and CDR2 YFSETQ. CDR3 protein: CASSIFPGPYNEQFF. The DNA of the CDR3 is TGCGCCAGCAGCATCTTTCCCGGACCCTACAATGAGCAGTTCTTC.

The chain has TRBV30 and TRBJ2-6; 8 bases match TRBD1. The CDR3 contains 15 residues. CDR1 GTSNPN and CDR2 SVGIG come from the germline V gene (reference sequence). Trimming took 8 bases from V and 0 from J; bases not matched to a gene: 6. The CDR3: CAGGQGHSGANVLTF. In nucleotides, the CDR3 is TGTGCCGGAGGACAGGGCCACTCTGGGGCCAACGTCCTGACTTTC.

The chain links TRBV27 to TRBJ1-2; TRBD1 matches at 9 bases. The CDR3 runs 14 residues. V was pared by 5 bases and J by 7 bases, with 8 bases of the junction left unmatched. Germline loops: CDR1 MNHEY, CDR2 SMNVEV (reference sequence). The CDR3 region is CASSLGQGVFGYTF. The CDR3 DNA is TGTGCCAGCAGTCTGGGACAGGGTGTGTTTGGCTACACCTTC.

On this clone itself: This sample includes further DNA sequences coding for the same CDR3. V gene TRBV2 combines with J gene TRBJ2-5; D not resolved. V lost 4 bases and J 4 bases, leaving 1 base between the germline ends. Germline V gene sequence: CDR1 SNHLY, CDR2 FYNNEI. The CDR3 runs to 10 residues. The CDR3 protein is CASSVETQYF. DNA of the CDR3: TGTGCCAGCAGTGTAGAGACCCAGTACTTC.

The rearrangement links TRBV29-1 to TRBJ1-1; D gene ambiguous. V was clipped by 4 bases and J by 3 bases, with 6 bases between them. The CDR3 length is 11 residues. Germline CDR1 is SQVTM and CDR2 is ANQGSEA. The CDR3 coding sequence is TGCAGCGTTGTCCCGGACACTGAAGCTTTCTTT. Protein product: CSVVPDTEAFF.

V gene TRBV5-6 combines with J gene TRBJ1-1; D remains unclear. Germline assignment: CDR1 SGHDT and CDR2 YYEEEE. The ends were cut back, 1 base at V and 10 bases at J, with 11 bases in the middle. The CDR3 is made up of 12 amino acids. The CDR3 region is CASSLWPAAAFF. CDR3 in DNA: TGTGCCAGCAGCTTGTGGCCCGCGGCAGCTTTCTTT. The complete variable domain, with remaining parts taken from reference TRBV5-6 and TRBJ1-1, reads DAGVTQSPTHLIKTRGQQVTLRCSPKSGHDTVSWYQQALGQGPQFIFQYYEEEERQRGNFPDRFSGHQFPNYSSELNVNALLLGDSALYLCASSLWPAAAFFGQGTRLTVV.

This chain joins TRBV18 and TRBJ1-2, with 7 bases that match TRBD1. CDR3 length equals 14 residues. CDR1 is KGHSH and CDR2 is LQKENI in the germline V gene. After removal of 2 bases from V and 6 bases from J, the junction contained 6 bases not matched to a gene. The DNA of the CDR3 is TGTGCCAGCTCACCAGATCTCGGGACAGATGGCTACACCTTC. Translating gives CASSPDLGTDGYTF.

The chain recombines TRBV30 with TRBJ1-6; maybe TRBD1 (5 bases). The germline V and J ends were trimmed by 2 bases and 1 base, with 12 bases remaining between them. The CDR3 totals 16 residues. From germline, CDR1 is GTSNPN and CDR2 SVGIG (reference sequence). The CDR3 DNA is TGTGCCTGGAGTCGGGAAGGGGCTTCCTATAATTCACCCCTCCACTTT. Its protein is CAWSREGASYNSPLHF.

This chain joins TRBV5-1 and TRBJ2-5, with D maybe TRBD2 (6 bases). The CDR3 sequence is 15 residues long. V was trimmed by 4 bases and J by 3 bases, leaving 16 bases between them. Germline lookup yields CDR1 SGHRS and CDR2 YFSETQ. CDR3 sequence: CASSPYPGVEETQYF. CDR3 nucleotide sequence: TGCGCCAGCAGCCCCTACCCGGGGGTGGAAGAGACCCAGTACTTC. The variable domain in full, completed from reference TRBV5-1 and TRBJ2-5, reads KAGVTQTPRYLIKTRGQQVTLSCSPISGHRSVSWYQQTPGQGLQFLFEYFSETQRNKGNFPGRFSGRQFSNSRSEMNVSTLELGDSALYLCASSPYPGVEETQYFGPGTRLLVL.

This chain uses TRBV29-1 with TRBJ1-5, with 9 bases lining up with TRBD1. With V trimmed by 4 bases and J by 7 bases, 14 bases remained unmatched. The CDR3 spans 16 residues. Germline CDR1 and CDR2: SQVTM and ANQGSEA. In DNA form, the CDR3 reads TGCAGCGTTGCCACTTCAACAGGGGGCCTGGGGCAGCCCCAGCATTTT. The encoded protein is CSVATSTGGLGQPQHF.

This chain uses TRBV30 with TRBJ2-1, with unresolved D. The CDR3 loop spans 13 amino acids. Germline V gene data show CDR1 as GTSNPN and CDR2 as SVGIG (reference sequence). With 8 bases removed from V and 5 bases from J, the gap between germline ends came to 16 bases. Written as DNA, the CDR3 is TGTGCCGTGCCAACCGATAAAGACAATGAGCAGTTCTTC. Amino acids: CAVPTDKDNEQFF.

The chain couples TRBV5-1 to TRBJ1-5; TRBD1 matches at 11 bases. This CDR3 is built from 16 residues. J gave up 3 bases and V 2 bases, and 4 bases lay outside the gene matches. In germline, CDR1 is SGHRS, CDR2 YFSETQ. CDR3 region: CASSLGTGGNNQPQHF. CDR3 coding DNA: TGCGCCAGCAGCTTAGGGACAGGGGGGAACAATCAGCCCCAGCATTTT.